The 24 T cell receptor beta chains reported below all come from one sample, sequenced in a study of STAT5B mutations in CD4+ large granular lymphocyte leukemia. Sequencing was performed with immunoSEQ multiplex PCR; in TCRdb, only in-frame clones are kept and a portion is missing. Among about 46,000 clones listed, more than 65% were seen once. Sequencing input: CD4+ T cells from blood buffy coats. The receptor set was obtained from a human donor in good health.

The genes are TRBV10-3 and TRBJ2-7; no definite D call. V shed 3 bases and J shed 4 bases, with 4 bases lying between them. Per the germline V gene, CDR1 is ENHRY and CDR2 is SYGVKD. This CDR3 spans 11 amino acids. CDR3 sequence (DNA): TGTGCCATCAGTGAAAATTACGAGCAGTACTTC. Protein sequence: CAISENYEQYF.

The CDR3, as DNA: TGTGCCAGCAGCTTAACGGGTCAGGGGGCCTACAATGAGCAGTTCTTC. Translation gives CASSLTGQGAYNEQFF. The chain carries TRBV7-3 and TRBJ2-1; 7 nucleotides match TRBD1. Per germline, CDR1 SGHTA and CDR2 FQGTGA. The V and J ends lost 0 bases and 2 bases, in that order; junction bases with no gene match: 4. This CDR3 region has 16 residues.

The chain has TRBV6-1 and TRBJ1-4; the D gene is possibly TRBD1 (6 bases). The CDR3 has 17 residues. The V end lost 1 base, the J end lost 3 bases, and 15 bases lay between the germline ends. CDR1 is MNHNS and CDR2 is SASEGT in the germline V gene. CDR3 loop: CASSEGRGAISNEKLFF. The CDR3 DNA reads as TGTGCCAGCAGTGAAGGTCGGGGGGCCATATCTAATGAAAAACTGTTTTTT.

The CDR3 bases are TGTGCCAGCAGCTTAGGACAGGCGGTCAACGTCCTGACTTTC. Translating it yields CASSLGQAVNVLTF. This sequence joins TRBV7-3 and TRBJ2-6, with TRBD1 identical over 7 bases. Germline V gene lookup returns CDR1 SGHTA and CDR2 FQGTGA. The CDR3 extends over 14 amino acids. J gave up 9 bases and V 2 bases, and 4 bases lay outside the gene matches.

The chain recombines TRBV11-3 with TRBJ2-5; D is unclear. Trimming left V 0 bases short and J 2 bases short, with 10 bases between. The CDR3 loop spans 15 amino acids. CDR1 and CDR2 from the germline V gene are SGHNT and YENEEA. CDR3 bases: TGTGCCAGCAGCTTAGACGGCAACGGGCAAGAGACCCAGTACTTC. Translating gives CASSLDGNGQETQYF.

The chain has TRBV11-2 and TRBJ1-1; 9 bases fit TRBD1. Germline CDR1 is SGHAT and CDR2 is FQNNGV. Trimming at V came to 8 bases and at J to 3 bases, leaving 7 bases not matched to a gene. This CDR3 contains 14 residues. The CDR3, as DNA: TGTGCCAGCTTAGAGACAGGGGGATACACTGAAGCTTTCTTT. Translated: CASLETGGYTEAFF. Together with reference TRBV11-2 and TRBJ1-1, the CDR3 gives the full variable domain: EAGVAQSPRYKIIEKRQSVAFWCNPISGHATLYWYQQILGQGPKLLIQFQNNGVVDDSQLPKDRFSAERLKGVDSTLKIQPAKLEDSAVYLCASLETGGYTEAFFGQGTRLTVV.

This chain links TRBV5-1 with TRBJ2-3; a weak D match, TRBD2 (6 bases). This CDR3 comprises 15 residues. The V gene's germline CDR1 is SGHRS and CDR2 YFSETQ. V shed 0 bases and J shed 3 bases, with 11 bases lying between them. In nucleotides, the CDR3 is TGCGCCAGCAGCTTGGGTCTCGGGGGAACAGATACGCAGTATTTT. It codes for CASSLGLGGTDTQYF.

This clone was detected only once. CDR3 loop: CASSLVMNTEAFF. CDR3 DNA sequence: TGTGCCAGCAGTCTCGTAATGAACACTGAAGCTTTCTTT. The chain carries TRBV6-5 and TRBJ1-1; D is unclear. The CDR3 runs to 13 residues. CDR1 is MNHEY, CDR2 SVGAGI, per germline. V lost 5 bases to trimming and J lost 0 bases, with 7 bases between them.

The chain carries TRBV29-1 and TRBJ2-1; 10 bases match TRBD1. There are 14 residues in the CDR3. Looked up from germline, CDR1 is SQVTM and CDR2 is ANQGSEA. The ends lost 3 bases at V and 8 bases at J; junction bases unmatched: 7. CDR3 sequence reads: CSVDGTGERDEQFF. Here the CDR3 DNA reads TGCAGCGTTGACGGGACAGGGGAACGGGATGAGCAGTTCTTC.

V and J are TRBV29-1 and TRBJ2-3; TRBD2 is a possible D gene (5 bases). Germline V lookup: CDR1 SQVTM, CDR2 ANQGSEA. The V and J ends lost 4 bases and 0 bases respectively, with 11 bases between them. There are 14 residues in the CDR3. CDR3 region: CSVGSGFSTDTQYF. CDR3 sequence (DNA): TGCAGCGTTGGCTCGGGATTTAGCACAGATACGCAGTATTTT.

V usage is TRBV5-4 and J usage is TRBJ2-5, with 12 bases lining up with TRBD2. This CDR3 has 17 residues. Trimming took 4 bases from V and 2 from J; bases not matched to a gene: 9. Germline CDR1 SGHNT, CDR2 YYREEE (reference sequence). This chain's CDR3 is CASSLGLAGGGQETQYF. Written as DNA, the CDR3 is TGTGCCAGCAGCCTTGGGCTAGCGGGAGGGGGACAAGAGACCCAGTACTTC.

This chain joins TRBV11-2 and TRBJ2-3; a possible D gene is TRBD2 (6 bases). The CDR3 spans 16 residues. Germline CDR1 SGHAT, CDR2 FQNNGV. V lost 5 bases and J lost 0, with 15 bases in between. CDR3 in amino acids: CASSHGRLPSTDTQYF. The CDR3 DNA reads TGTGCCAGCAGCCACGGGAGATTACCTAGCACAGATACGCAGTATTTT.

The chain couples TRBV30 to TRBJ2-6; D remains unclear. The CDR3 consists of 15 residues. Germline-derived CDR1 and CDR2 are GTSNPN and SVGIG (reference sequence). Trimming took off 3 bases at V and 4 bases at J, with 13 bases between the two ends. CDR3 loop: CAWSGDFAGANVLTF. CDR3 bases: TGTGCCTGGAGCGGAGACTTCGCGGGGGCCAACGTCCTGACTTTC.

V and J are TRBV5-1 and TRBJ2-7; 7 positions match TRBD1. CDR3 length: 15 residues. The junction had 11 bases not matched to a gene; V was cut back by 6 bases and J by 2 bases. Germline CDR1 reads SGHRS; CDR2 reads YFSETQ. The CDR3 here is CASKYLTGYTYEQYF. The CDR3 DNA is TGCGCCAGCAAGTATCTGACAGGGTATACCTACGAGCAGTACTTC.

This clone has a handful of counts. This chain connects TRBV2 to TRBJ1-3, with D hard to call. Germline CDR1 and CDR2: SNHLY and FYNNEI. CDR3 length: 14 residues. Deletions cut 6 bases from V and 2 bases from J, with 11 bases between. The DNA for the CDR3 is TGTGCCAGCAGAGACACTTTCGCTGGAAACACCATATATTTT. Amino acids: CASRDTFAGNTIYF.

V gene TRBV7-9 combines with J gene TRBJ1-6; maybe TRBD1 (6 bases). From germline, CDR1 is SEHNR and CDR2 FQNEAQ (reference sequence). The V and J ends lost 6 bases and 7 bases respectively, with 19 bases between them. This CDR3 region has 16 residues. CDR3 loop: CASREAWGQENSPLHF. CDR3 nucleotides: TGTGCCAGCAGAGAGGCTTGGGGGCAGGAGAATTCACCCCTCCACTTT.

As DNA, the CDR3 is TGTGCCTGGAGTGTGGACAGGGGGCTCTACGAGCAGTACTTC. Protein product: CAWSVDRGLYEQYF. The chain employs TRBV30 and TRBJ2-7; 11 positions agree with TRBD1. The V and J ends lost 0 bases and 3 bases, in that order; junction bases with no gene match: 1. Germline loops: CDR1 GTSNPN, CDR2 SVGIG (reference sequence). The CDR3 is 14 amino acids.

The chain combines TRBV28 with TRBJ2-1, with 12 bases that match TRBD2. Germline lookup yields CDR1 MDHEN and CDR2 SYDVKM. The V and J ends lost 4 bases and 7 bases, in that order; junction bases with no gene match: 8. The CDR3 consists of 16 residues. The CDR3 bases are TGTGCCAGCAGTTCCGCTAGCGGGAGGGCCAGGAATGAGCAGTTCTTC. Protein sequence: CASSSASGRARNEQFF.

The J gene is TRBJ2-1, the V gene TRBV6-4; D uncertain. The CDR3 length is 15 residues. Trimming stripped 3 bases from V and 0 bases from J, with 9 bases between. CDR1 and CDR2 from the germline V gene are MRHNA and SNTAGT. DNA for the CDR3: TGTGCCAGCAGTGAGAACACAAACTCCTACAATGAGCAGTTCTTC. This encodes CASSENTNSYNEQFF.

J is TRBJ2-7 and V is TRBV6-5, with D hard to call. The CDR3 has 15 amino acids. The germline V gene encodes CDR1 MNHEY and CDR2 SVGAGI. Trimming left V 2 bases short and J 0 bases short, with 11 bases between. The CDR3 sequence: CASSYDGQSSYEQYF. In DNA form, the CDR3 reads TGTGCCAGCAGTTACGACGGGCAGAGCTCCTACGAGCAGTACTTC.

The chain joins TRBV2 to TRBJ1-2, with TRBD1 matching 8 bases. CDR1 and CDR2 from the germline V gene are SNHLY and FYNNEI. CDR3 length: 14 residues. Trimming removed 2 bases from V and 4 bases from J; junction bases left unmatched: 3. The DNA of the CDR3 is TGTGCCAGCAGTGAAAGACAGGGGATCTATGGCTACACCTTC. Protein sequence: CASSERQGIYGYTF.

This chain links TRBV29-1 with TRBJ1-1; 7 bases map to TRBD1. Germline assignment: CDR1 SQVTM and CDR2 ANQGSEA. The CDR3 runs to 14 residues. The V gene end was trimmed by 5 bases and the J gene end by 1 base; junction bases not matched to a gene: 7. CDR3: CSVQQGRGNTEAFF. CDR3 coding DNA: TGCAGCGTTCAACAGGGGAGGGGGAACACTGAAGCTTTCTTT.

This chain joins TRBV5-4 and TRBJ2-3; TRBD2 aligns across 10 bases. CDR1 SGHNT and CDR2 YYREEE come from the germline V gene (reference sequence). The junction had 11 bases not matched to a gene; V was cut back by 3 bases and J by 7 bases. There are 16 residues in the CDR3. The CDR3 is CASSSPLSGGANTQYF. The CDR3 nucleotides read TGTGCCAGCAGCTCACCGCTAAGCGGGGGGGCGAATACGCAGTATTTT.

The V and J genes are TRBV7-8 and TRBJ2-1; D not resolved. The germline gives CDR1 SGHVS, CDR2 FQNEAQ. Trimming cost V 1 base and J 7 bases, with 5 bases left between them. The CDR3 has 12 residues. CDR3 protein: CASSLVANEQFF. The CDR3 region has the DNA TGTGCCAGCAGCTTAGTCGCGAATGAGCAGTTCTTC. The full variable domain, its missing parts supplied by reference TRBV7-8 and TRBJ2-1, is GAGVSQSPRYKVAKRGQDVALRCDPISGHVSLFWYQQALGQGPEFLTYFQNEAQLDKSGLPSDRFFAERPEGSVSTLKIQRTQQEDSAVYLCASSLVANEQFFGPGTRLTVL.